This entry is about one T cell receptor beta chain. Germline V gene data show CDR1 as SEHNR and CDR2 as FQNEAQ (reference sequence). The CDR3 runs to 15 residues. V lost 5 bases, J lost 0 bases, and 12 bases lay in between. The PCR contained 60 Vbeta and 13 Jbeta primers. Sequencing used immunoSEQ multiplex PCR; TCRdb keeps in-frame clones, though not all of them. The table lists some 140,000 clones, just under 80% of them singletons, with 1.1% in the top ten. The sample is drawn from a study of cytomegalovirus exposure and HLA in healthy donors. V and J are TRBV7-9 and TRBJ2-3, with D perhaps TRBD2 (6 bases). This TCR derives from a male donor in good health and CMV-seronegative. The source material was PBMCs. CDR3 sequence: CASSPTAGSTDTQYF. The CDR3 bases are TGTGCCAGCAGCCCCACCGCGGGGAGCACAGATACGCAGTATTTT.